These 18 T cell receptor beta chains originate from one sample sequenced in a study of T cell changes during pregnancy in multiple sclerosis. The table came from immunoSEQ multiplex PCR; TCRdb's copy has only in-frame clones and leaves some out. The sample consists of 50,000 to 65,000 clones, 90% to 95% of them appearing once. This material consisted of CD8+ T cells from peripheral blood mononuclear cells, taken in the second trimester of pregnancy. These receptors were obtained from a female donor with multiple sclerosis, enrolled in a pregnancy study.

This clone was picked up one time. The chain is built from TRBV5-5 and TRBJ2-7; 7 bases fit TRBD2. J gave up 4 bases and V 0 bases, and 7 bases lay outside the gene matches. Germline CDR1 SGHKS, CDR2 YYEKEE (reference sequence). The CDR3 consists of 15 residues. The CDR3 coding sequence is TGTGCCAGCAGCTTGGGTAGCGGGCTATTTTACGAGCAGTACTTC. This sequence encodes CASSLGSGLFYEQYF.

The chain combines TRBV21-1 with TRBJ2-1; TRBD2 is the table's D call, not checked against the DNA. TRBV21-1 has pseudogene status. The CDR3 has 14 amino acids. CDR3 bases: TGTGCCAGCAGCAAGGGGACTAGCGGCAATGAGCAGTTCTTC. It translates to CASSKGTSGNEQFF.

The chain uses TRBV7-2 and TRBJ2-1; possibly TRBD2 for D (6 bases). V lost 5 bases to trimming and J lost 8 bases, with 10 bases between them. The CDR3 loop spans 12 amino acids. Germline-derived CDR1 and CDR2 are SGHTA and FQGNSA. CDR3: CASSVGTDEQFF. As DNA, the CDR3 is TGTGCCAGCAGCGTCGGGACTGATGAGCAGTTCTTC. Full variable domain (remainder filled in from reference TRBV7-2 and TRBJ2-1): GAGVSQSPSNKVTEKGKDVELRCDPISGHTALYWYRQSLGQGLEFLIYFQGNSAPDKSGLPSDRFSAERTGGSVSTLTIQRTQQEDSAVYLCASSVGTDEQFFGPGTRLTVL.

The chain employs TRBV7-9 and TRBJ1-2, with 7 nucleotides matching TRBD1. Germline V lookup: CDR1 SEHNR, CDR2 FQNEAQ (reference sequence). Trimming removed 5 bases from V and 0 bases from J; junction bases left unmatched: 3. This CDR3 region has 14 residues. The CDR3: CASSVGTANYGYTF. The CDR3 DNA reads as TGTGCCAGCAGCGTCGGGACAGCTAACTATGGCTACACCTTC.

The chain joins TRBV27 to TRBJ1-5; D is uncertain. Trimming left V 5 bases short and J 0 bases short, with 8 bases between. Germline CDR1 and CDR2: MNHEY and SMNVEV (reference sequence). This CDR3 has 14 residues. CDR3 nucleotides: TGTGCCAGCAGTCCCGGGAGTAGCAATCAGCCCCAGCATTTT. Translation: CASSPGSSNQPQHF.

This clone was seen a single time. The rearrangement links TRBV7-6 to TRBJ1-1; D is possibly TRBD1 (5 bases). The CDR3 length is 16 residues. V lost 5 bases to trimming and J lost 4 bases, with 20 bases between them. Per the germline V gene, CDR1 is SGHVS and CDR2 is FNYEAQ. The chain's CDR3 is CASSQRGSLTGTEAFF. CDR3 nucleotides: TGTGCCAGCAGCCAGCGGGGGAGCTTAACGGGCACTGAAGCTTTCTTT.

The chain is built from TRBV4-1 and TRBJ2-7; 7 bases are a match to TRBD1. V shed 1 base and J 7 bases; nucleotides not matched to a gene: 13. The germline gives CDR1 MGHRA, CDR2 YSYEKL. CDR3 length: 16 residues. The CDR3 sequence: CASSQVFDRASSEQYF. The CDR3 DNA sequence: TGCGCCAGCAGCCAAGTTTTCGACAGGGCTTCTTCAGAGCAGTACTTC.

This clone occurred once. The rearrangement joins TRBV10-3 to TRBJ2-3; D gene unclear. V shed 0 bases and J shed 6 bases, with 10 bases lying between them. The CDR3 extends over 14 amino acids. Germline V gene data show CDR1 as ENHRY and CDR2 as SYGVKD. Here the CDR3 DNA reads TGTGCCATCAGTGAGTCGAGTAGTGTGGATACGCAGTATTTT. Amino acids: CAISESSSVDTQYF.

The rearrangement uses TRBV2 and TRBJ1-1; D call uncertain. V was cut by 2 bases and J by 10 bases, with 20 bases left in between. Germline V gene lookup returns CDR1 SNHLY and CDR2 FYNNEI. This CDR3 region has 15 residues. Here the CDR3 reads CASSEPIQLASGAFF. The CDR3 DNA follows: TGTGCCAGCAGTGAACCCATCCAATTGGCTTCGGGAGCTTTCTTT.

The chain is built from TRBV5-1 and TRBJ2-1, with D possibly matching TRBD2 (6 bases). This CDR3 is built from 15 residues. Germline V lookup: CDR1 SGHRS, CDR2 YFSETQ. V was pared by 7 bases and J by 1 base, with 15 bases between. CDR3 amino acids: CASPRRRDSYNEQFF. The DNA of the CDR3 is TGCGCCAGCCCGAGGAGGCGGGATTCCTACAATGAGCAGTTCTTC. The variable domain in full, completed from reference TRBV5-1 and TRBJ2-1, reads KAGVTQTPRYLIKTRGQQVTLSCSPISGHRSVSWYQQTPGQGLQFLFEYFSETQRNKGNFPGRFSGRQFSNSRSEMNVSTLELGDSALYLCASPRRRDSYNEQFFGPGTRLTVL.

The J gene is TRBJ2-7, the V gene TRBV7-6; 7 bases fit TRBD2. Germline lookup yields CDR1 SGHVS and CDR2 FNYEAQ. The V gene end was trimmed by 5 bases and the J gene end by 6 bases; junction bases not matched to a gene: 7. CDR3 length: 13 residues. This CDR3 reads CASSPVPGGEQYF. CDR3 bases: TGTGCCAGCAGCCCGGTACCGGGGGGCGAGCAGTACTTC.

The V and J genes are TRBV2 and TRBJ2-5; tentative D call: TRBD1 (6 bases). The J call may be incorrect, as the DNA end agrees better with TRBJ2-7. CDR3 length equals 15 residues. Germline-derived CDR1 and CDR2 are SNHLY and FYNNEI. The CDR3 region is CASSKNRDTSYEQYF. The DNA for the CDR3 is TGTGCCAGCAGTAAAAACCGGGACACTTCCTACGAGCAGTACTTC.

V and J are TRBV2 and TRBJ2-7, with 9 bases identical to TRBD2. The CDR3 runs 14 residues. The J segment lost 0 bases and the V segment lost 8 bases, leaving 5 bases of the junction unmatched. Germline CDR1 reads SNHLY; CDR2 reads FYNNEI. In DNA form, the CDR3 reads TGTGCCAGCTCCTTAGCGGGGGCCTCCTACGAGCAGTACTTC. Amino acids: CASSLAGASYEQYF.

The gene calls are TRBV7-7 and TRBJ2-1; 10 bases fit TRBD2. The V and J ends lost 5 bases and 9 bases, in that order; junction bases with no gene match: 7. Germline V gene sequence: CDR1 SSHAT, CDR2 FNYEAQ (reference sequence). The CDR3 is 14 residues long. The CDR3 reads CASSALAGAVEQFF. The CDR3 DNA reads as TGTGCCAGCAGCGCGCTAGCGGGAGCTGTTGAGCAGTTCTTC.

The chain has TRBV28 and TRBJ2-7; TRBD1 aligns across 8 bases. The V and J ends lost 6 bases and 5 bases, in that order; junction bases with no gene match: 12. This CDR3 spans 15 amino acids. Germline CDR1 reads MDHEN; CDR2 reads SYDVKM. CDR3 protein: CASRLTGEHYNEQYF. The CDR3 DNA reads TGTGCCAGCAGGTTGACAGGGGAACACTACAACGAGCAGTACTTC.

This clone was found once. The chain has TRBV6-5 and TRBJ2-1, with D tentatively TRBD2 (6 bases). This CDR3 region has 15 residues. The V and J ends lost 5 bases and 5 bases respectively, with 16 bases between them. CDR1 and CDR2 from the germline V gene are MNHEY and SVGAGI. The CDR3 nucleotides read TGTGCCAGCAGTCCCCTCGTGGACTATGACAATGAGCAGTTCTTC. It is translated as CASSPLVDYDNEQFF.

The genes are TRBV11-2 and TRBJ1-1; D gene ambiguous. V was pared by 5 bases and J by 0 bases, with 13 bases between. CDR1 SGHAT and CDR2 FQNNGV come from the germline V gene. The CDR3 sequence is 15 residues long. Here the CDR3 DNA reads TGTGCCAGCAGCGCCCCCCAGACATTGAACACTGAAGCTTTCTTT. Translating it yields CASSAPQTLNTEAFF.

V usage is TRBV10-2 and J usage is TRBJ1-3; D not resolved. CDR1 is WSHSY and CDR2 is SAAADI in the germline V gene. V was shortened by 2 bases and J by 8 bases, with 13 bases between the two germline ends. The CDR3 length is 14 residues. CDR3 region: CASSEDPEGDTIYF. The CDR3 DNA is TGCGCCAGCAGTGAGGATCCTGAGGGCGACACCATATATTTT.